This is a list of T cell receptor beta chains from one sample in a study of read filtering for tumor transcriptome and immune sequencing. Via MiXCR, TCRdb re-called the reads, giving one row per CDR3 protein. The sample contains 43,000 or so distinct CDR3 sequences, less than 15% of which appear only once. The sample comprised a population of CD138-negative cells sorted from bone marrow. All receptors come from a donor aged 40 or older with multiple myeloma. The CDR3 runs from the conserved cysteine through the conserved F or W. The D gene is left open where the match is weak. Some rows have no size entry. The others give once, few or many, or a class for an expanded clone.

many TRBJ2-3 TRBD1 15 TRBV2 CASSTRQGPTDTQYF TGTGCCAGCAGTACCCGACAGGGCCCCACAGATACGCAGTATTTT
few TRBJ2-2 - 18 TRBV4-1 CASSQDRETGLGTGELFF TGCGCCAGCAGCCAAGATCGGGAGACAGGACTGGGCACCGGGGAGCTGTTTTTT
many TRBJ2-1 TRBD2 13 TRBV6-5 CATSGRGYNEQFF TGTGCCACTAGCGGGAGGGGATACAATGAGCAGTTCTTC
few TRBJ1-5 - 15 TRBV7-8 CASSPMGGRNQPQHF TGTGCCAGCAGCCCGATGGGGGGCCGTAATCAGCCCCAGCATTTT
many TRBJ1-5 - 12 TRBV28 CASSASNQPQHF TGTGCCAGCAGTGCCAGCAATCAGCCCCAGCATTTT
few TRBJ2-5 TRBD2 15 TRBV7-9 CASSRSLAGQETQYF TGTGCCAGCAGCCGATCATTAGCGGGACAAGAGACCCAGTACTTC
- TRBJ2-1 - 18 TRBV6-6 CASSRAPGKGRRDNEQFF TGTGCCAGCAGCCGTGCGCCCGGTAAGGGGCGAAGAGACAATGAGCAGTTCTTC
few TRBJ2-2 - 16 TRBV7-9 CASSVPTRRNTGELFF TGTGCCAGCAGCGTCCCCACCCGGAGGAACACCGGGGAGCTGTTTTTT
many TRBJ2-3 - 14 TRBV14 CASSQDFGSDTQYF TGTGCCAGCAGCCAAGATTTTGGCTCCGATACGCAGTATTTT
many TRBJ2-1 TRBD2 15 TRBV10-3 CAISEPGLAFNEQFF TGTGCCATCAGTGAGCCGGGACTAGCATTCAATGAGCAGTTCTTC
many TRBJ2-6 - 13 TRBV28 CASRRPGANVLTF TGTGCCAGCCGGAGACCTGGGGCCAACGTCCTGACTTTC
many TRBJ2-7 - 14 TRBV18 CASSEGQRPYEQYF TGTGCCAGCTCGGAAGGACAGAGACCCTACGAGCAGTACTTC
many TRBJ2-5 TRBD2 16 TRBV5-1 CASSLGLAGVGETQYF TGCGCCAGCAGCCTGGGACTAGCGGGAGTAGGAGAGACCCAGTACTTC
medium-sized TRBJ2-1 - 13 TRBV11-3 CASSLGPYNEQFF TGTGCCAGCAGCTTGGGACCATACAATGAGCAGTTCTTC
many TRBJ2-2 - 13 TRBV6-5 CASSFTLPGELFF TGTGCCAGCAGTTTTACCCTTCCCGGGGAGCTGTTTTTT
many TRBJ2-5 TRBD2 15 TRBV5-1 CASSLVAGGQETQYF TGCGCCAGCAGCTTGGTAGCGGGAGGACAAGAGACCCAGTACTTC
many TRBJ2-7 - 13 TRBV20-1 CSARDSAMSEQYF TGCAGTGCTCGGGACTCGGCCATGTCCGAGCAGTACTTC
medium-sized TRBJ2-1 - 17 TRBV11-2 CASSLVVGLSSYNEQFF TGTGCCAGCAGCTTAGTAGTCGGGTTAAGCTCCTACAATGAGCAGTTCTTC
medium-sized TRBJ2-1 - 16 TRBV12-3/TRBV12-4 CASSLGAAITYNEQFF TGTGCCAGCAGTTTAGGGGCAGCTATTACCTACAATGAGCAGTTCTTC
many TRBJ2-2 - 19 TRBV4-1 CASSQEGYRRVGNTGELFF TGCGCCAGCAGCCAAGAAGGTTATAGAAGGGTGGGGAACACCGGGGAGCTGTTTTTT
many TRBJ2-2 - 14 TRBV28 CASRQGYNTGELFF TGTGCCAGCAGGCAAGGCTACAACACCGGGGAGCTGTTTTTT
many TRBJ2-7 TRBD1 14 TRBV10-3 CAISGGQGYYEQYF TGTGCCATCAGTGGGGGACAGGGCTACTACGAGCAGTACTTC
- TRBJ1-4 - 15 TRBV19 CASSLQLASSEKLFF TGTGCCAGTAGTCTACAGCTCGCCTCATCCGAAAAACTGTTTTTT
- TRBJ2-7 - 15 TRBV5-1 CASRSPSASHYKQYF TGCGCCAGCAGATCCCCTAGCGCGAGTCACTACAAGCAGTACTTC
many TRBJ1-1 - 15 TRBV20-1 CSAPTSGGRYTEAFF TGCAGTGCACCCACCTCGGGGGGAAGGTACACTGAAGCTTTCTTT
many TRBJ2-3 - 16 TRBV20-1 CSARMPRTEERDTQYF TGCAGTGCTAGGATGCCGAGGACCGAAGAGAGAGATACGCAGTATTTT
- TRBJ2-1 TRBD2 16 TRBV7-9 CVNSFGAGGSYNEQFF TGTGTCAACAGCTTTGGAGCGGGAGGGTCCTACAATGAGCAGTTCTTC
few TRBJ2-4 TRBD2 14 TRBV12-3/TRBV12-4 CASSLAGALNIQYF TGTGCCAGCAGTCTAGCGGGAGCGCTAAACATTCAGTACTTC
many TRBJ1-1 - 14 TRBV7-2 CASSLGGGFGEAFF TGTGCCAGCAGCTTAGGGGGGGGGTTTGGCGAAGCTTTCTTT
many TRBJ2-3 TRBD2 17 TRBV23-1 CASSPLNREGLGDTQYF TGCGCCAGCAGTCCCCTTAATCGGGAGGGCCTGGGAGATACGCAGTATTTT
- TRBJ2-1 TRBD1 16 TRBV20-1 CSARGSEGASPNEQFF TGCAGTGCTAGAGGTAGCGAGGGGGCCTCTCCCAATGAGCAGTTCTTC
many TRBJ2-1 TRBD2 16 TRBV7-6 CASSLALAGKYNEQFF TGTGCCAGCAGCTTAGCTTTAGCGGGAAAGTACAATGAGCAGTTCTTC
- TRBJ1-1 - 13 TRBV29-1 CGVEKPGNTEAFF TGCGGCGTTGAAAAGCCTGGGAACACTGAAGCTTTCTTT
many TRBJ1-5 TRBD1 15 TRBV12-3/TRBV12-4 CASSFTDRENQPQHF TGTGCCAGCAGTTTCACTGACAGGGAAAATCAGCCCCAGCATTTT
- TRBJ2-1 TRBD2 13 TRBV5-1 CASSGLAGGYEFF TGCGCCAGCAGCGGACTAGCGGGAGGCTACGAGTTCTTC
many TRBJ2-1 TRBD2 15 TRBV2 CASIPTSGSLNEQFF TGTGCCAGCATTCCCACTAGCGGGAGTTTGAATGAGCAGTTCTTC
- TRBJ2-5 TRBD2 15 TRBV20-1 CSAREASGHQETQYF TGCAGTGCTAGAGAGGCTAGCGGCCACCAAGAGACCCAGTACTTC
many TRBJ2-2 - 12 TRBV11-3 CASSLRNGELFF TGTGCCAGCAGCTTACGGAACGGGGAGCTGTTTTTT
many TRBJ2-5 - 14 TRBV29-1 CSVPLWTLGETQYF TGCAGCGTCCCACTGTGGACCCTAGGGGAGACCCAGTACTTC
many TRBJ2-7 - 14 TRBV6-6 CASRQPDEGHEQYF TGTGCCAGCCGCCAGCCCGACGAGGGGCACGAGCAGTACTTC
many TRBJ2-1 - 15 TRBV7-3 CASSLNPGTYNEQFF TGTGCCAGCAGCTTAAACCCAGGGACCTACAATGAGCAGTTCTTC
- TRBJ2-3 - 13 TRBV7-8 CASSLQDTDTQYF TGTGCCAGCAGCTTACAGGACACAGATACGCAGTATTTT
many TRBJ1-5 - 15 TRBV6-1 CASSDPIHSNQPQHF TGTGCCAGCAGTGATCCCATTCATAGCAATCAGCCCCAGCATTTT
few TRBJ2-1 TRBD2 14 TRBV20-1 CSAPTGLATNRQFF TGCAGTGCACCTACGGGACTAGCAACCAATAGGCAGTTCTTC
many TRBJ2-1 TRBD2 18 TRBV5-4 CASSWGGLAGASYNEQFF TGTGCCAGCAGCTGGGGGGGGCTAGCGGGAGCCTCCTACAATGAGCAGTTCTTC
many TRBJ2-7 - 16 TRBV3-1 CASSQGIGRRDYEQYF TGTGCCAGCAGCCAAGGGATTGGGAGGAGGGATTACGAGCAGTACTTC
many TRBJ2-7 TRBD1 15 TRBV18 CASSENPGQGYEQYF TGTGCCAGCTCGGAGAACCCTGGACAGGGCTACGAGCAGTACTTC
many TRBJ2-1 - 13 TRBV5-5 CASSPKGGNEQFF TGTGCCAGCAGCCCCAAAGGTGGCAATGAGCAGTTCTTC